What follows are 19 T cell receptor beta chains derived from one specimen sequenced in a study of tumor-infiltrating lymphocytes in primary liver carcinoma. Germline DNA was also extracted, and blood RNA was taken from unsorted whole blood. Production of TCR beta cDNA used roughly 0.55 ug total RNA together with a constant-region primer. Slightly modified ARM-PCR with three nested multiplex PCR rounds yielded TCR beta libraries. Primers for the first two PCR rounds were TRBV1-TRBV30 forward primers and a C-beta reverse primer (about 11 cycles per round). Each CDR3 protein gets one entry after TCRdb re-called the multiplex PCR reads with MiXCR. The data hold roughly 330,000 distinct CDR3 sequences, with around 60% observed a single time. Input material: peripheral blood. These receptors came from a man between 40 and 49 years old with primary liver carcinoma and hepatitis B virus infection.

The J gene is TRBJ1-4, the V gene TRBV6-5; the D is unclear. The CDR3 loop spans 15 amino acids. V was cut by 5 bases and J by 4 bases, with 14 bases left in between. Germline CDR1 reads MNHEY; CDR2 reads SVGAGI. The CDR3 spells CASSDDPRDNEKLFF. The CDR3 DNA reads as TGTGCCAGCAGTGACGACCCTCGGGATAATGAAAAACTGTTTTTT.

This sequence joins TRBV5-1 and TRBJ2-5; 7 nucleotides agree with TRBD1. Per germline, CDR1 SGHRS and CDR2 YFSETQ. The length of the CDR3 is 14 residues. Trimming at V came to 6 bases and at J to 0 bases, leaving 5 bases not matched to a gene. The CDR3 protein is CASTLQGYQETQYF. The CDR3 DNA follows: TGCGCCAGCACCTTACAGGGGTACCAAGAGACCCAGTACTTC.

The chain has TRBV6-1 and TRBJ1-6; 8 bases align to TRBD1. Germline-derived CDR1 and CDR2 are MNHNS and SASEGT. With V trimmed by 4 bases and J by 5 bases, 4 bases remained unmatched. This CDR3 is 15 amino acids long. CDR3 nucleotides: TGTGCCAGCAGTGGGCAGGGGGCACATAATTCACCCCTCCACTTT. It specifies CASSGQGAHNSPLHF.

The chain has TRBV11-2 and TRBJ2-7; the match to TRBD2 covers 7 bases. The trim removed 7 bases at V and 10 bases at J, leaving 19 bases unmatched. Germline assignment: CDR1 SGHAT and CDR2 FQNNGV. The CDR3 has 15 amino acids. DNA of the CDR3: TGTGCCAGCACCCTGCTCGGACTAGTGGAATTTGGACAGTACTTC. Translating it yields CASTLLGLVEFGQYF.

As concerns this clonotype: The germline gene is not matched at one end of the junction; a read error may be the cause. This sequence joins TRBV14 and TRBJ2-1, with D perhaps matching TRBD2 (6 bases). Germline CDR1 reads SGHDN; CDR2 reads FVKESK. This CDR3 region has 19 residues. CDR3 sequence: CVSSQPLLHSGFSYNEQFF. The CDR3 region has the DNA TGTGTCAGCAGCCAACCCCTTTTACATAGCGGATTCTCCTACAATGAGCAGTTCTTC.

Comments on this clonotype: Since no conserved phenylalanine or tryptophan closes the CDR3, a read error is the likely cause. It is unclear where the CDR3 begins or ends on the DNA, so no DNA is shown, and the CDR3 is as TCRdb lists it. The chain couples TRBV11-1 to TRBJ2-2; TRBD1 is taken as the D call from the table, unchecked against the DNA. The CDR3 numbers 14 amino acids, ends counted. CDR1 is SGHAT, CDR2 FQDESV, per germline (reference sequence). The CDR3 here is CASSHRGNTGELFI.

Regarding this clonotype: A much larger clone lies a single base off, so this may be a read error. The conserved phenylalanine or tryptophan is not found at the CDR3 terminus, so this likely reflects a read error. V is TRBV10-2 and J is TRBJ2-7; TRBD1 agrees at 8 bases. Germline-derived CDR1 and CDR2 are WSHSY and SAAADI. With V trimmed by 6 bases and J by 2 bases, 6 bases remained unmatched. This CDR3 spans 14 amino acids. The CDR3 spells CASSLGTGAYEQYI. Here the CDR3 DNA reads TGCGCCAGCAGCCTCGGGACAGGAGCCTACGAGCAGTACATC.

Regarding this clonotype: Compared with germline, one end of the junction differs, possibly owing to a read error. V usage is TRBV6-2 or TRBV6-3 and J usage is TRBJ2-1, with D possibly being TRBD2 (6 bases). There are 15 residues in the CDR3. CDR1 is MNHEY, CDR2 SVGEGT, per germline. Here the CDR3 DNA reads TGTGCCAGTCCTGCGACTAGAGGGCGGTACAATGAGCAGTTCTTT. This sequence encodes CASPATRGRYNEQFF.

On this clonotype itself: This may be a read error: a much more frequent sequence differs by one nucleotide. V and J are TRBV12-3 or TRBV12-4 and TRBJ2-1; the D gene is possibly TRBD2 (6 bases). Trimming cost V 3 bases and J 12 bases, with 21 bases left between them. The CDR3 is made up of 15 amino acids. The CDR3 DNA sequence: TGTGCCAGCAGTTTGGATGCGAATAACGGGACTGGGCAGTTCTTC. Protein sequence: CASSLDANNGTGQFF.

CDR3 loop: CASSLGGRESGEQYF. The CDR3 bases are TGTGCCAGCAGCTTAGGTGGCAGGGAGTCTGGTGAGCAGTACTTC. V gene TRBV11-2 combines with J gene TRBJ2-7, with D tentatively TRBD1 or TRBD2 (5 bases each). This CDR3 is built from 15 residues. Trimming stripped 1 base from V and 7 bases from J, with 17 bases between. CDR1 is SGHAT and CDR2 is FQNNGV in the germline V gene. The full variable domain, in which reference TRBV11-2 and TRBJ2-7 provide the parts outside the CDR3, is EAGVAQSPRYKIIEKRQSVAFWCNPISGHATLYWYQQILGQGPKLLIQFQNNGVVDDSQLPKDRFSAERLKGVDSTLKIQPAKLEDSAVYLCASSLGGRESGEQYFGPGTRLTVT.

This clonotype was detected once. At one end, the junction sequence differs from germline, possibly due to a read error. The CDR3 coding sequence is TGTACCAGCAGCCTACTAGCGGGAGGGAACACGGGGGAGCTGTTTTTT. It translates to CTSSLLAGGNTGELFF. The chain combines TRBV6-6 with TRBJ2-2; 13 bases fit TRBD2. Germline V gene lookup returns CDR1 MNHNY and CDR2 SVGAGI (reference sequence). The CDR3 totals 16 residues.

This clonotype has a handful of counts. V is TRBV30 and J is TRBJ1-2; 8 positions agree with TRBD1. The CDR3 consists of 12 residues. V dropped 6 bases and J dropped 8; count of bases not matched to a gene: 8. Per germline, CDR1 GTSNPN and CDR2 SVGIG (reference sequence). CDR3 bases: TGTGCCTGCCAATTGGACAGGGACGGCTACACCTTC. Encoded protein: CACQLDRDGYTF.

With respect to this clonotype: One end of the junction does not line up with germline, which may come from a read error. The chain uses TRBV11-2 and TRBJ2-1; TRBD1 agrees at 7 bases. The CDR3 runs to 15 residues. Germline V lookup: CDR1 SGHAT, CDR2 FQNNGV. The CDR3 sequence: CASSLDTGDMNEQFF. As DNA, the CDR3 is TGCGCCAGCAGCTTAGATACAGGGGACATGAATGAGCAGTTCTTC.

This clonotype was seen more than once but under ten times. The chain uses TRBV5-6 and TRBJ2-1; 10 positions agree with TRBD2. There are 17 residues in the CDR3. The ends lost 2 bases at V and 3 bases at J; junction bases unmatched: 8. The germline V gene encodes CDR1 SGHDT and CDR2 YYEEEE. The chain's CDR3 is CASSFLLLAGLYNEQFF. In nucleotides, the CDR3 is TGTGCCAGCAGCTTCCTCTTACTAGCGGGACTCTACAATGAGCAGTTCTTC.

About this clonotype itself: One end of the junction is discordant with germline, which a read error may explain. This chain joins TRBV11-2 and TRBJ2-3, with 9 positions matching TRBD2. Germline V gene sequence: CDR1 SGHAT, CDR2 FQNNGV. The CDR3 totals 18 residues. This CDR3 is CTSSHGLAGGSSTDTQYF. CDR3 sequence (DNA): TGTACCAGCAGCCACGGACTTGCGGGAGGGTCTAGCACAGATACGCAGTATTTT.

This clonotype appeared once. A much larger clonotype is one base distant, so this may be a read error. The chain couples TRBV4-2 to TRBJ2-1; a weak D match, TRBD2 (6 bases). CDR3 length equals 14 residues. Germline assignment: CDR1 LGHNA and CDR2 YNFKEQ. CDR3 loop: CASNQVTSRDEQFF. CDR3 in DNA: TGTGCCAGCAACCAAGTTACTAGCCGGGATGAGCAGTTCTTC.

The chain combines TRBV6-6 with TRBJ2-5; D gene uncertain. Germline V gene data show CDR1 as MNHNY and CDR2 as SVGAGI (reference sequence). V lost 2 bases to trimming and J lost 10 bases, with 17 bases between them. The CDR3 is 14 residues long. CDR3 nucleotides: TGTGCCAGCAGTTACAAGGACCTCCAAGGGATCCAGTACTTC. This gives the protein CASSYKDLQGIQYF.

In the case of this clonotype: This may stem from a read error, because a much larger clone lies one nucleotide away. The chain carries TRBV6-2 or TRBV6-3 and TRBJ1-1; 7 nucleotides match TRBD1. V was clipped by 5 bases and J by 7 bases; unmatched bases: 10. Germline V lookup: CDR1 MNHEY, CDR2 SVGEGT. This CDR3 region has 14 residues. This chain's CDR3 is CASSPPFGDSEAFF. In DNA, the CDR3 is TGTGCCAGCAGTCCACCCTTCGGGGACAGTGAAGCTTTCTTT.

This clonotype was counted many times. V is TRBV6-1 and J is TRBJ1-5, with D unresolved. Trimming pared 6 bases from V and 3 bases from J, leaving 6 bases between. Germline values: CDR1 MNHNS, CDR2 SASEGT. The CDR3 loop spans 12 amino acids. The CDR3 loop is CASRPLNQPQHF. Here the CDR3 DNA reads TGTGCCAGCAGGCCACTCAATCAGCCCCAGCATTTT.